The TCR beta chain under discussion was sequenced for a study of metastatic and nonmetastatic thyroid tumors. About the study: Repertoire comparison spanned blood and tumor or nodule tissue of malignant and benign thyroid patients.

Before thyroid surgery, none of the patients had received any treatment. V lost 0 bases and J 3 bases, leaving 17 bases between the germline ends. The CDR3 sequence is 16 residues long. Germline values: CDR1 DFQATT, CDR2 SNEGSKA (reference sequence). In the source study's methods: Construction of a distant-metastasis classifier for papillary thyroid cancer relied on CDR3 differences across clinicopathological groups. From the PCR reads, TCRdb re-called clones with MiXCR. The V and J calls and clone size come from TCRdb's table, not from the authors' own analysis. The sample shows about 90,000 clones, around 7.8% of them seen only once. General study results and limits: In both blood and tumor samples, TCR beta diversity was reported significantly higher for malignant than benign nodules.

This clone was counted ten times or more. Its antigen is currently unknown. This chain links TRBV20-1 with TRBJ2-5; a possible D gene is TRBD1 (5 bases). The receptor comes from a female donor with papillary thyroid cancer or a benign thyroid nodule (not recorded which). Some clones in this sample may be carry-over from other donors' samples. Input material: blood. CDR3: CSAREGPGFDKETQYF. DNA for the CDR3: TGCAGTGCTAGAGAGGGGCCGGGTTTCGACAAAGAGACCCAGTACTTC.